This T cell receptor (beta chain) was identified in a study of cytomegalovirus exposure and HLA in healthy donors. Across the whole study: HLA-typed donors contributed some 83 million unique TCRs, which were held in an early data release.

Nominal health characterized the donors when sampled, though unrecorded immune exposures were likely. Study-wide findings and caveats: An analysis was carried out at a later point. It showed that HLA-associated TCR beta chains were more clonally expanded than equally common non-associated chains.

Primers included in the PCR were 60 Vbeta and 13 Jbeta primers. This table comes from immunoSEQ multiplex PCR, and its TCRdb copy is limited to in-frame clones, with some not included. This table has over 150,000 clones, around 80% appearing once. This CDR3 has 13 residues. The germline V and J ends were trimmed by 5 bases and 6 bases, with 14 bases remaining between them. In germline, CDR1 is SGDLS, CDR2 YYNGEE. Remarks on this clone: The antigen is unknown.

The origin of this receptor is a man under 40 in good health and CMV-seropositive. The V and J genes are TRBV9 and TRBJ1-1; no reliable D call. The sample comprised PBMCs. For the CDR3, the DNA is TGTGCCAGCAGGTGGGTTTTGAGGGCTGAAGCTTTCTTT. This gives the protein CASRWVLRAEAFF.